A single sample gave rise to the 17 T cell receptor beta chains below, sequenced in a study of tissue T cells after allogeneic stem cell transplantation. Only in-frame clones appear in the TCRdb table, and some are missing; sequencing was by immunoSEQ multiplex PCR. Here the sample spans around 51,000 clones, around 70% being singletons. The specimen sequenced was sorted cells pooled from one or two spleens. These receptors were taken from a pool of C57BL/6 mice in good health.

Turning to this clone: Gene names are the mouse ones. The sequenced part of the CDR3 DNA is TGTGCCAGCAGCCCAGACTGGGGGGGCCGGGAACAGTAC. Amino acids: CASSPDWGGREQY. The CDR3 in full is CASSPDWGGREQYF. This chain connects TRBV3 to TRBJ2-7, with TRBD2 identical over 12 bases. The CDR3 extends 1 residue past the end of the read, so its final part is completed from the germline J gene. Trimming took 5 bases from V and 7 from J; bases not matched to a gene: 6. The CDR3 sequence is 14 residues long. Germline lookup yields CDR1 SNHLY and CDR2 FYNGKV (reference sequence).

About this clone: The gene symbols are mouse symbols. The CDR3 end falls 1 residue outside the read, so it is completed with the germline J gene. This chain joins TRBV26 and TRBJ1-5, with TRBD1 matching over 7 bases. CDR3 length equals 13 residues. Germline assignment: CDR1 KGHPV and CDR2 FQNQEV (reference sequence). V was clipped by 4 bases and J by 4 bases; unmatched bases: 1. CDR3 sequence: CASSPGQNQAPLF. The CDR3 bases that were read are TGTGCCAGCAGTCCGGGACAGAACCAGGCTCCGCTT.

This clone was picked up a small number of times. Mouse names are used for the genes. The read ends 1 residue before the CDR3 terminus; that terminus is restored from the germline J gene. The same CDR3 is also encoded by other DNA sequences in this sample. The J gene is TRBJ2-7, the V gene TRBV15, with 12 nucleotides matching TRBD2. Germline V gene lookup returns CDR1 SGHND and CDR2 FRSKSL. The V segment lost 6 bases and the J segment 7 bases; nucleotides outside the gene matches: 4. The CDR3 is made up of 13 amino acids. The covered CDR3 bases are TGTGCCAGCAGGGACTGGGGGGGAGGAGAACAGTAC. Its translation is CASRDWGGGEQY. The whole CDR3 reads CASRDWGGGEQYF.

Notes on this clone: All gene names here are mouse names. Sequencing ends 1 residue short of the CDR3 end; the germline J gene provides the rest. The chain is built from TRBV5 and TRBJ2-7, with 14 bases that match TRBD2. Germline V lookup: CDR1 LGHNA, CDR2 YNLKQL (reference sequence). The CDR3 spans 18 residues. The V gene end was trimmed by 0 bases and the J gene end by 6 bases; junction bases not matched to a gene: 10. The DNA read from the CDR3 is TGTGCCAGCAGCCAAGATCCGGGACTGGGGGGGCGCGGGGTTGAACAGTAC. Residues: CASSQDPGLGGRGVEQY. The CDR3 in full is CASSQDPGLGGRGVEQYF.

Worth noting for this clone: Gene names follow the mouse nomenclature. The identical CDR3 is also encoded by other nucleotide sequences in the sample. The CDR3 sequence: CASSRDRGNSDYTF. CDR3 bases read: TGTGCCAGCAGTCGGGACAGGGGGAACTCCGACTACACC. The chain uses TRBV19 and TRBJ1-2; 11 nucleotides line up with TRBD1. The read gets to within 1 residue of the CDR3 end, and the germline J gene fills in the rest. J was trimmed by 2 bases and V by 4 bases; bases with no gene match: 1. CDR1 and CDR2 (germline): FNHDT, SITEND (reference sequence). This CDR3 is built from 14 residues.

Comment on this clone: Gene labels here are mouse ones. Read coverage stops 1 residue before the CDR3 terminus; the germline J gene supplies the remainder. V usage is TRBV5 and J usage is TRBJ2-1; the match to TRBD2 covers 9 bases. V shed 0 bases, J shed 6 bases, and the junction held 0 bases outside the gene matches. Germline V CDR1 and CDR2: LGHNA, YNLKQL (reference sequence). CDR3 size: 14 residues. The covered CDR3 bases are TGTGCCAGCAGCCAAGAGACTGGGGGTGCTGAGCAGTTC. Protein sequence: CASSQETGGAEQF. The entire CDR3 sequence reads CASSQETGGAEQFF.

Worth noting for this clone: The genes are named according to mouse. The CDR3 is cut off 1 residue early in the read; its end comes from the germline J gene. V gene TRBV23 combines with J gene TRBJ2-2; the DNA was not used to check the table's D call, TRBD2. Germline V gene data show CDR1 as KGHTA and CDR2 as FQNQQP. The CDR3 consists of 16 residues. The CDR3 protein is CSSSLDWGPNTGQLYF. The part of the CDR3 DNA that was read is TGCTCCAGCAGCCTCGACTGGGGGCCAAACACCGGGCAGCTCTAC.

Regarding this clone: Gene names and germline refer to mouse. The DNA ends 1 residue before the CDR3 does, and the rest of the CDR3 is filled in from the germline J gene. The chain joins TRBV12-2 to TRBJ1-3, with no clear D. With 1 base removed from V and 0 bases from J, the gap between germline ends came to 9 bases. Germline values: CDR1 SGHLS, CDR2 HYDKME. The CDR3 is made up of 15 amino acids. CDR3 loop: CASSLKGNSGNTLYF. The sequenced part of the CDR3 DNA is TGTGCCAGCTCTCTTAAGGGTAATTCTGGAAATACGCTCTAT.

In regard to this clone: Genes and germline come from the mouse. Incomplete CDR3 DNA: TGTGCCAGCAGCTTAACCCCGGCCAGTTATGAACAGTAC. It codes for CASSLTPASYEQY. The entire CDR3 is CASSLTPASYEQYF. The V gene is TRBV3, the J gene TRBJ2-7; D gene ambiguous. The read terminates 1 residue before the CDR3 end, so the remaining end is supplied by the germline J gene. The CDR3 is 14 residues long. From germline, CDR1 is SNHLY and CDR2 FYNGKV (reference sequence). V shed 2 bases and J shed 4 bases, with 12 bases lying between them.

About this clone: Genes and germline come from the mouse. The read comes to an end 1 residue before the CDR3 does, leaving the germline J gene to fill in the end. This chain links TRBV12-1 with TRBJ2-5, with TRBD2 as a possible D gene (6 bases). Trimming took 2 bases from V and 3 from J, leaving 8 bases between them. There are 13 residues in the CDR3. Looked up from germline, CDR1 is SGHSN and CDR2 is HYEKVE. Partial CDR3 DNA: TGTGCCAGCTCTCGGCTGGGGCAAGACACCCAGTAC. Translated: CASSRLGQDTQY. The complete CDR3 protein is CASSRLGQDTQYF.

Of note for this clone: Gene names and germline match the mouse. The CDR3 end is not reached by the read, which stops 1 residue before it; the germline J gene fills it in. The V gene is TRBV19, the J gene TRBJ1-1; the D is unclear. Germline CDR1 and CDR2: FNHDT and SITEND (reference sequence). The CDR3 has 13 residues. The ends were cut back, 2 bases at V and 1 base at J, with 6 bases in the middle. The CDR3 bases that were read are TGTGCCAGCAGTATGAATAGGAACACAGAAGTCTTC. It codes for CASSMNRNTEVF. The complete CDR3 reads CASSMNRNTEVFF. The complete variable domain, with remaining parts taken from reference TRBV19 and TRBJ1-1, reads GGIITQTPKFLIGQEGQKLTLKCQQNFNHDTMYWYRQDSGKGLRLIYYSITENDLQKGDLSEGYDASREKKSSFSLTVTSAQKNEMAVFLCASSMNRNTEVFFGKGTRLTVV.

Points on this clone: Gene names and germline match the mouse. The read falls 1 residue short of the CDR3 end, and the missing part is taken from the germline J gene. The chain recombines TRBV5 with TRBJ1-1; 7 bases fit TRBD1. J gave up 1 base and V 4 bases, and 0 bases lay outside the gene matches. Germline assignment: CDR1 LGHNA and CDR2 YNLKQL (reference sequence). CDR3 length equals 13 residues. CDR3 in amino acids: CASSRDRNTEVFF. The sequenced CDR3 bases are TGTGCCAGCAGCCGGGACAGAAACACAGAAGTCTTC.

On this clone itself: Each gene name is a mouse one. Incomplete CDR3 DNA: TGTGCCAGCGGGGAAGGGACAACTTCCTATAATTCGCCCCTCTAC. Its protein product is CASGEGTTSYNSPLY. The complete CDR3 reads CASGEGTTSYNSPLYF. The V gene is TRBV13-2, the J gene TRBJ1-6, with a possible D match to TRBD1 (6 bases). Read sequence stops 1 residue before the CDR3 end, and the germline J gene provides the missing end. TRBJ1-6 is an ORF, and what it does is uncertain. There are 16 residues in the CDR3. CDR1 is NNHNN and CDR2 is SYGAGS in the germline V gene (reference sequence). V lost 5 bases, J lost 0 bases, and 12 bases lay in between.

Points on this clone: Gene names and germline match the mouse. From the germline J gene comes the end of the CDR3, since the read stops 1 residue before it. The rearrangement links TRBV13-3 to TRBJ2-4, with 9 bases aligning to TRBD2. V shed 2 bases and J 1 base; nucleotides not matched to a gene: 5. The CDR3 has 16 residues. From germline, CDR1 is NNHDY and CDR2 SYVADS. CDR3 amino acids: CASSEGTGKGQNTLYF. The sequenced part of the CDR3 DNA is TGTGCCAGCAGTGAGGGGACTGGGAAGGGTCAAAACACCTTGTAC.

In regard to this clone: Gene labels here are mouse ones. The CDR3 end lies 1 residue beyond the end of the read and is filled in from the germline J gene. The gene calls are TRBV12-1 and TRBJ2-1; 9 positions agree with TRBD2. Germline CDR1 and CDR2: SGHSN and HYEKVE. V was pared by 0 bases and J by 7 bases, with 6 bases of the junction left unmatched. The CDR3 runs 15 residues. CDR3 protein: CASSLDWGSGAEQFF. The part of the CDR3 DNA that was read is TGTGCCAGCTCTCTCGACTGGGGGTCTGGGGCTGAGCAGTTC.

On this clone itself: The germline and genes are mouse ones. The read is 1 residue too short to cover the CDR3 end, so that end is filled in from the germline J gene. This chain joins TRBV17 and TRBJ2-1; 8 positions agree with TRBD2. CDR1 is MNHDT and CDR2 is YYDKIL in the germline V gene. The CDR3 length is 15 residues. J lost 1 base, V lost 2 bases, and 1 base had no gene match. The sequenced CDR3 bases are TGTGCTAGCAGTAGAAGACTGGGGAACTATGCTGAGCAGTTC. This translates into CASSRRLGNYAEQF. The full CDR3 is CASSRRLGNYAEQFF.

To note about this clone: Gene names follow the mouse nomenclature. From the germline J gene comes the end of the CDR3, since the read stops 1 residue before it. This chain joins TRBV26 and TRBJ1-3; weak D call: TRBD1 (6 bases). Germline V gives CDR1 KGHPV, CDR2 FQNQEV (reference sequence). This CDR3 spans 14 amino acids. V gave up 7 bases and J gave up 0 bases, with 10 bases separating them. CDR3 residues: CASIIRGSGNTLYF. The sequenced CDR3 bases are TGTGCCAGCATTATCAGGGGTTCTGGAAATACGCTCTAT.